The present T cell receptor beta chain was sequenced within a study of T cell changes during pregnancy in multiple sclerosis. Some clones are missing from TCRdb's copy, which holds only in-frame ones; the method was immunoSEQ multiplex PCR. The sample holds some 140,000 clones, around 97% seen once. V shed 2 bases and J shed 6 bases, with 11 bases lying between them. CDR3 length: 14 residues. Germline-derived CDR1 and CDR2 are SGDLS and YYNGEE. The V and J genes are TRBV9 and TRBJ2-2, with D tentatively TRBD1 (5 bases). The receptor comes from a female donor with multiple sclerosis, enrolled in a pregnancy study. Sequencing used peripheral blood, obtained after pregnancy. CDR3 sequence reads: CASSVGPGSGELFF. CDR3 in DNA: TGTGCCAGCAGCGTCGGACCAGGGTCCGGGGAGCTGTTTTTT.